These 26 T cell receptor beta chains were sequenced from one sample in a study of quantifying T cell responses using KT2 cells. Study overall: TCR alpha and beta constant-region primers primed reverse transcription of RNA.

Each cDNA got a UMI-containing oligo ligated at its 3' end. An equimolar mix of RC1.1 and RC1.2 primed the beta chain across TRBC1 and TRBC2. TCRdb redid the calling of the UMI-ligation and nested PCR reads with MiXCR, one entry per CDR3 protein. The table has 52,000 or so distinct CDR3 sequences, 12% seen once. Sequences were obtained from PBMCs spiked with cells of the T cell clone KT2. The receptors here all came from a human donor.

Only a few counts were recorded for this clonotype. The chain couples TRBV2 to TRBJ2-7; TRBD1 aligns across 8 bases. CDR3 size: 15 residues. Germline trimming cut 3 bases from V and 4 bases from J; bases unmatched to any gene: 8. The germline V gene encodes CDR1 SNHLY and CDR2 FYNNEI. CDR3 DNA: TGTGCCAGCAGTGATGGGACAGGCCCGATATACGAGCAGTACTTC. This codes for CASSDGTGPIYEQYF. Supplemented by reference TRBV2 and TRBJ2-7, the full variable domain reads EPEVTQTPSHQVTQMGQEVILRCVPISNHLYFYWYRQILGQKVEFLVSFYNNEISEKSEIFDDQFSVERPDGSNFTLKIRSTKLEDSAMYFCASSDGTGPIYEQYFGPGTRLTVT.

This chain connects TRBV7-9 to TRBJ2-3; 7 nucleotides match TRBD2. Germline CDR1 and CDR2: SEHNR and FQNEAQ (reference sequence). CDR3 length: 15 amino acids. Trimming removed 5 bases from V and 2 bases from J; junction bases left unmatched: 7. CDR3 nucleotide sequence: TGTGCCAGCAGCCCCTCCCTAGCGGCCACAGATACGCAGTATTTT. Translation: CASSPSLAATDTQYF.

This clonotype was counted many times. The CDR3 protein is CSVEVHRGQLNTEAFF. The CDR3 bases are TGCAGCGTTGAAGTGCACCGGGGGCAGCTCAACACTGAAGCTTTCTTT. The V call is TRBV29-1, the J call TRBJ1-1; weak D call: TRBD1 (6 bases). From germline, CDR1 is SQVTM and CDR2 ANQGSEA. V was pared by 1 base and J by 2 bases, with 17 bases between. The CDR3 consists of 16 residues.

CDR3 DNA sequence: TGTGCCAGCAGCCTAGCACCGGGGGTAGAGGAAAAACTGTTTTTT. It yields the protein CASSLAPGVEEKLFF. V gene TRBV4-2 combines with J gene TRBJ1-4, with D possibly TRBD1 on 5 matching bases. Trimming removed 4 bases from V and 8 bases from J, with 17 bases in between. This CDR3 has 15 residues. Germline V gives CDR1 LGHNA, CDR2 YNFKEQ.

V is TRBV28 and J is TRBJ2-7, with TRBD2 as a possible D gene (6 bases). Trimming shortened V by 8 bases and J by 6 bases, and 11 bases separated the two germline ends. The CDR3 covers 11 residues. The germline gives CDR1 MDHEN, CDR2 SYDVKM. CDR3 sequence: CASRGLSEQYF. The CDR3, as DNA: TGTGCCAGCCGTGGACTATCCGAGCAGTACTTC.

In nucleotides, the CDR3 is TGTGCCAGCAGCCAGGGACTAGCGGGAGTACCGTACACCGGGGAGCTGTTTTTT. Its translation: CASSQGLAGVPYTGELFF. V and J are TRBV14 and TRBJ2-2; 14 bases are a match to TRBD2. V gave up 3 bases and J gave up 3 bases; unmatched junction bases: 6. The CDR3 sequence is 18 residues long. Germline V gene data show CDR1 as SGHDN and CDR2 as FVKESK.

There are a few counts of this clonotype. Written as DNA, the CDR3 is TGTGCCAGCAGCCTTCTGGCCGTCAATGAGCAGTTCTTC. It codes for CASSLLAVNEQFF. The V gene is TRBV5-4, the J gene TRBJ2-1, with D uncertain. The CDR3 has 13 amino acids. Per germline, CDR1 SGHNT and CDR2 YYREEE (reference sequence). V was pared by 4 bases and J by 6 bases, with 11 bases between.

The DNA for the CDR3 is TGTGCCAGCAGTCCGAGGACAGGGATTGGAAACACCATATATTTT. It specifies CASSPRTGIGNTIYF. The chain is built from TRBV12-3 or TRBV12-4 and TRBJ1-3, with 8 bases matching TRBD1. J lost 3 bases, V lost 5 bases, and 6 bases had no gene match. The length of the CDR3 is 15 residues.

In this sample, this clonotype turned up a few times. V gene TRBV4-1 combines with J gene TRBJ1-1, with TRBD1 as a possible D gene (6 bases). The CDR3 runs 16 residues. The V gene lost 1 base and the J gene lost 1 base, with 13 bases spanning the gap. CDR1 is MGHRA, CDR2 YSYEKL, per germline. The CDR3 DNA sequence: TGCGCCAGCAGCCAAGGGACAGCTAGACAGAACACTGAAGCTTTCTTT. This encodes CASSQGTARQNTEAFF.

This clonotype appeared many times. This sequence joins TRBV2 and TRBJ2-2; D gene uncertain. The germline V gene encodes CDR1 SNHLY and CDR2 FYNNEI. V was cut by 4 bases and J by 1 base, with 4 bases left in between. This CDR3 is 13 amino acids long. CDR3 sequence (DNA): TGTGCCAGCAGTGGGGTGAACACCGGGGAGCTGTTTTTT. This translates into CASSGVNTGELFF.

This clonotype occurred many times. V is TRBV20-1 and J is TRBJ2-3, with D unclear. Trimming cost V 0 bases and J 2 bases, with 15 bases left between them. The germline CDR1 and CDR2 sequences are DFQATT and SNEGSKA (reference sequence). The CDR3 loop spans 16 amino acids. CDR3 nucleotide sequence: TGCAGTGCTAGAGATACCAGGTATTCCCTCACAGATACGCAGTATTTT. Its protein product is CSARDTRYSLTDTQYF.

In this sample, this clonotype turned up a few times. The CDR3 region is CASSTSDRGPLNYGYTF. The CDR3 DNA sequence: TGTGCCAGCAGCACGAGTGACAGGGGCCCCCTTAACTATGGCTACACCTTC. This chain uses TRBV7-9 with TRBJ1-2, with 8 bases aligning to TRBD1. Germline CDR1 reads SEHNR; CDR2 reads FQNEAQ (reference sequence). After removal of 5 bases from V and 1 base from J, the junction contained 12 bases not matched to a gene. The CDR3 is made up of 17 amino acids. The entire variable domain, with the rest obtained from reference TRBV7-9 and TRBJ1-2, is as follows: DTGVSQNPRHKITKRGQNVTFRCDPISEHNRLYWYRQTLGQGPEFLTYFQNEAQLEKSRLLSDRFSAERPKGSFSTLEIQRTEQGDSAMYLCASSTSDRGPLNYGYTFGSGTRLTVV.

This clonotype was seen at least ten times. The genes are TRBV29-1 and TRBJ1-1; possible D gene TRBD1, 6 bases. Trimming left V 7 bases short and J 11 bases short, with 17 bases between. This CDR3 is built from 11 residues. The V gene's germline CDR1 is SQVTM and CDR2 ANQGSEA. CDR3 region: CSARSGGYAFF. The CDR3 DNA is TGCAGCGCTCGAAGTGGGGGCTATGCTTTCTTT.

The chain couples TRBV7-2 to TRBJ1-6, with D maybe TRBD1 (5 bases). The germline V gene has CDR1 SGHTA and CDR2 FQGNSA. There are 15 residues in the CDR3. The V gene lost 1 base and the J gene lost 9 bases, with 13 bases spanning the gap. As DNA, the CDR3 is TGTGCCAGCAGCTTAGAGTCAGGGAATCGTTCACCCCTCCACTTT. Its translation is CASSLESGNRSPLHF.

This chain links TRBV5-1 with TRBJ2-3, with 15 positions matching TRBD2. The CDR3 loop spans 18 amino acids. CDR1 is SGHRS and CDR2 is YFSETQ in the germline V gene. The trim removed 4 bases at V and 1 base at J, leaving 7 bases unmatched. CDR3: CASSRTSGRDSGTDTQYF. CDR3 sequence (DNA): TGCGCCAGCAGCCGGACTAGCGGGAGGGATAGTGGCACAGATACGCAGTATTTT.

This clonotype was seen at least ten times. This chain joins TRBV3-1 and TRBJ2-7; D not resolved. This CDR3 spans 11 amino acids. Germline CDR1 LGHDT, CDR2 YNNKEL (reference sequence). Trimming shortened V by 10 bases and J by 6 bases, and 13 bases separated the two germline ends. The CDR3 DNA follows: TGTGCCACCGGGTGGGCGAGCGAGCAGTACTTC. Translating it yields CATGWASEQYF.

The chain carries TRBV29-1 and TRBJ2-1; TRBD1 agrees at 7 bases. CDR3 length: 14 amino acids. With V trimmed by 7 bases and J by 0 bases, 6 bases remained unmatched. Per the germline V gene, CDR1 is SQVTM and CDR2 is ANQGSEA. The DNA for the CDR3 is TGCAGCGGGCCGGACAGGAGCTCCTACAATGAGCAGTTCTTC. Protein: CSGPDRSSYNEQFF.

As to this clonotype: The junction does not match germline at one end; this may be a read error. The V call is TRBV20-1, the J call TRBJ1-5; 9 positions match TRBD1. This CDR3 has 14 residues. The germline V gene has CDR1 DFQATT and CDR2 SNEGSKA (reference sequence). DNA of the CDR3: TGCAGTGCTAGGCCGAAGACAGGGGGTTCCCCCCAGCAATTT. Protein: CSARPKTGGSPQQF.

This clonotype was counted many times. The gene calls are TRBV6-5 and TRBJ1-1; D may be TRBD1 (5 bases). The CDR3 spans 14 residues. V lost 7 bases and J 2 bases, leaving 14 bases between the germline ends. CDR1 and CDR2 from the germline V gene are MNHEY and SVGAGI. The CDR3 DNA is TGTGCCAGCACCTCGCCCCAGGGAAACACTGAAGCTTTCTTT. Encoded protein: CASTSPQGNTEAFF.

The chain carries TRBV29-1 and TRBJ2-3, with D possibly TRBD1 on 5 matching bases. This CDR3 is built from 14 residues. V lost 1 base and J 1 base, leaving 9 bases between the germline ends. CDR1 is SQVTM and CDR2 is ANQGSEA in the germline V gene. The CDR3 DNA reads as TGCAGCGTTGAAGGGGGCGCCGGCACAGATACGCAGTATTTT. This codes for CSVEGGAGTDTQYF.

This clonotype has at least ten counts. The chain recombines TRBV3-1 with TRBJ1-2, with 8 nucleotides matching TRBD1. CDR3 length equals 14 residues. V shed 0 bases, J shed 8 bases, and the junction held 5 bases outside the gene matches. Germline V gives CDR1 LGHDT, CDR2 YNNKEL (reference sequence). The CDR3 here is CASSQDQGASGYTF. CDR3 bases: TGTGCCAGCAGCCAAGACCAGGGGGCGTCGGGCTACACCTTC. The whole variable domain, remainder taken from reference TRBV3-1 and TRBJ1-2, is DTAVSQTPKYLVTQMGNDKSIKCEQNLGHDTMYWYKQDSKKFLKIMFSYNNKELIINETVPNRFSPKSPDKAHLNLHINSLELGDSAVYFCASSQDQGASGYTFGSGTRLTVV.

This clonotype was counted between two and nine times. The J gene is TRBJ1-1, the V gene TRBV29-1, with a weak D call TRBD1 (5 bases). CDR1 and CDR2 from the germline V gene are SQVTM and ANQGSEA. The germline V and J ends were trimmed by 7 bases and 3 bases, with 15 bases remaining between them. This CDR3 is 13 amino acids long. CDR3 in DNA: TGCAGCGCTTACGACAGCACCGACACTGAAGCTTTCTTT. It codes for CSAYDSTDTEAFF.

In this sample, this clonotype turned up a few times. J is TRBJ1-5 and V is TRBV15, with D perhaps TRBD1 (5 bases). V was shortened by 3 bases and J by 3 bases, with 18 bases between the two germline ends. Germline values: CDR1 LNHNV, CDR2 YYDKDF (reference sequence). This CDR3 has 17 amino acids. The chain's CDR3 is CATSRKTGTDFNQPQHF. In nucleotides, the CDR3 is TGTGCCACCAGCAGGAAGACCGGGACCGACTTCAATCAGCCCCAGCATTTT.

This chain connects TRBV12-3 or TRBV12-4 to TRBJ2-7, with 9 positions matching TRBD2. This CDR3 contains 14 residues. V trimming: 6 bases; J trimming: 6 bases; junction bases outside the gene matches: 9. In DNA form, the CDR3 reads TGTGCCAGCAGAATGGGACTAGCCGCTCTCGAGCAGTACTTC. Amino acids: CASRMGLAALEQYF.

The chain employs TRBV11-2 and TRBJ2-5; 8 bases line up with TRBD2. The germline CDR1 and CDR2 sequences are SGHAT and FQNNGV. With 4 bases clipped from V and 5 bases from J, the junction kept 6 bases outside the gene matches. CDR3 length: 14 residues. CDR3 amino acids: CASSSQTGGETQYF. CDR3 DNA sequence: TGTGCCAGCAGCTCCCAGACGGGAGGGGAGACCCAGTACTTC.

This clonotype was detected many times. The chain links TRBV12-3 or TRBV12-4 to TRBJ2-3; 12 bases align to TRBD2. After removal of 5 bases from V and 9 bases from J, the junction contained 12 bases not matched to a gene. The CDR3 sequence is 16 residues long. The CDR3 loop reads CASSALLAGGKETQYF. CDR3 DNA sequence: TGTGCCAGCAGTGCTTTACTAGCGGGGGGTAAAGAAACGCAGTATTTT.